The 32 T cell receptor beta chains below all came from one sample that was sequenced in a study of T-cell reconstitution after alpha-beta-depleted transplantation in children. The TCRbeta library was prepared with unique molecular identifiers. MiXCR, applied by TCRdb to the PCR reads, yields one record per CDR3 protein. Among hundreds of thousands of distinct CDR3 sequences listed, 10% to 15% were seen once. The sample consisted of PBMCs, mostly from graft donor cells, taken 360 days after TCRalphabeta/CD19-depleted stem cell transplant. The receptors stem from a male patient younger than 18 who had a stem cell transplant for acute myeloid leukemia, so the T cells may come from the graft donor.

The chain employs TRBV24-1 and TRBJ2-1; D may be TRBD1 (6 bases). The CDR3 covers 15 residues. Trimming removed 0 bases from V and 6 bases from J, with 11 bases in between. Germline V gives CDR1 KGHDR, CDR2 SFDVKD. CDR3 DNA: TGTGCCACCAGTGATTTGGACAGGCCCGGCAATGAGCAGTTCTTC. Translating gives CATSDLDRPGNEQFF.

The genes are TRBV11-1 and TRBJ2-1, with D perhaps TRBD2 (6 bases). Trimming removed 5 bases at V and 3 bases at J, with 23 bases between. The V gene's germline CDR1 is SGHAT and CDR2 FQDESV (reference sequence). The CDR3 contains 18 residues. CDR3 nucleotides: TGTGCCAGCAGCCCCGGAGGGGCAGGGCCCTTACTCTACAATGAGCAGTTCTTC. Translation: CASSPGGAGPLLYNEQFF.

This chain joins TRBV9 and TRBJ2-1; the D gene is possibly TRBD2 (7 bases). The CDR3 is 16 amino acids. V was cut by 2 bases and J by 3 bases, with 15 bases left in between. The germline V gene encodes CDR1 SGDLS and CDR2 YYNGEE. CDR3 in DNA: TGTGCCAGCAGCGTCTCCCCAGCGGGACACTACAATGAGCAGTTCTTC. Protein sequence: CASSVSPAGHYNEQFF.

Ten or more counts support this clonotype. This sequence joins TRBV4-3 and TRBJ2-7; D might be TRBD1 or TRBD2, each matching 5 bases. In germline, CDR1 is LGHNA, CDR2 YSLEER. V was shortened by 1 base and J by 7 bases, with 11 bases between the two germline ends. The CDR3 loop spans 13 amino acids. The CDR3 DNA reads TGCGCCAGCAGCCAAGGGGGGTTTGGAGAGCAGTACTTC. It codes for CASSQGGFGEQYF.

The sample holds a few counts of this clonotype. V and J are TRBV10-3 and TRBJ1-6; D is unresolved. V lost 3 bases and J 7 bases, leaving 10 bases between the germline ends. The germline V gene has CDR1 ENHRY and CDR2 SYGVKD. The length of the CDR3 is 14 residues. DNA of the CDR3: TGTGCCATCAGTGACCTTCAGGTGAATTCACCCCTCCACTTT. It translates to CAISDLQVNSPLHF.

This clonotype showed up many times. The rearrangement uses TRBV24-1 and TRBJ2-3; TRBD1 matches at 10 bases. Losses at the gene ends were 3 bases for V and 5 bases for J; bases not matched to a gene: 10. The CDR3 has 17 residues. Germline CDR1 KGHDR, CDR2 SFDVKD. The CDR3 loop is CATSDRLGDRGVDTQYF. CDR3 DNA sequence: TGTGCCACCAGTGATAGGTTAGGGGACAGGGGTGTAGATACGCAGTATTTT.

In its sample, this clonotype was seen a few times. V is TRBV11-2 and J is TRBJ2-1; TRBD2 matches 9 bases. Germline V gene sequence: CDR1 SGHAT, CDR2 FQNNGV. This CDR3 region has 13 residues. J was trimmed by 12 bases and V by 3 bases; bases with no gene match: 6. Here the CDR3 reads CASSFVSGGGQFF. CDR3 nucleotide sequence: TGTGCCAGCAGCTTCGTTAGCGGGGGTGGGCAGTTCTTC.

The V gene is TRBV20-1, the J gene TRBJ2-1; D gene uncertain. Trimming stripped 3 bases from V and 4 bases from J, with 10 bases between. This CDR3 is built from 13 residues. Germline V gives CDR1 DFQATT, CDR2 SNEGSKA (reference sequence). The CDR3 bases are TGCAGTGCTAGTTGGGGAATTTACAATGAGCAGTTCTTC. It is translated as CSASWGIYNEQFF.

The table lists this clonotype with many counts. One junction end does not reproduce the germline sequence, and a read error may be involved. The gene calls are TRBV5-1 and TRBJ2-2; D remains ambiguous. The CDR3 totals 13 residues. Germline V gene lookup returns CDR1 SGHRS and CDR2 YFSETQ. The DNA for the CDR3 is TGTGCCAGCAGTTTAGAAGTCCCGGGGGAGCTGTTTTTT. Amino acid sequence: CASSLEVPGELFF.

V gene TRBV7-2 combines with J gene TRBJ1-5; D perhaps matches TRBD1 (5 bases). The CDR3 sequence is 14 residues long. Trimming left V 5 bases short and J 7 bases short, with 15 bases between. CDR1 is SGHTA and CDR2 is FQGNSA in the germline V gene. CDR3 in amino acids: CASSPGGGEQPQHF. Here the CDR3 DNA reads TGTGCCAGCAGCCCGGGTGGGGGAGAACAGCCCCAGCATTTT.

The CDR3 protein is CASSLVGIDIQYF. CDR3 DNA: TGTGCCAGCAGCCTGGTAGGGATAGACATTCAGTACTTC. The V call is TRBV7-2, the J call TRBJ2-4, with D unresolved. This CDR3 region has 13 residues. In germline, CDR1 is SGHTA, CDR2 FQGNSA. The germline V and J ends were trimmed by 5 bases and 8 bases, with 13 bases remaining between them.

This clonotype was detected once. This sequence joins TRBV7-3 and TRBJ2-7, with 7 bases matching TRBD1. Germline V CDR1 and CDR2: SGHTA, FQGTGA. V lost 3 bases and J lost 4; bases outside the gene matches: 9. The CDR3 contains 15 residues. The CDR3 DNA sequence: TGTGCCAGCAGCTTTGACAGGGCGTCCGTTTACGAGCAGTACTTC. As protein: CASSFDRASVYEQYF.

This clonotype came up a few times. V is TRBV29-1 and J is TRBJ2-2, with D possibly TRBD1 on 8 matching bases. V lost 5 bases and J 7 bases, leaving 20 bases between the germline ends. Germline values: CDR1 SQVTM, CDR2 ANQGSEA. This CDR3 is built from 15 residues. The CDR3 sequence is CSVRGGAGGVGELFF. In nucleotides, the CDR3 is TGCAGCGTTCGAGGGGGGGCAGGGGGCGTCGGGGAGCTGTTTTTT.

The gene calls are TRBV28 and TRBJ1-2; 7 nucleotides match TRBD1. CDR1 is MDHEN and CDR2 is SYDVKM in the germline V gene. This CDR3 spans 16 amino acids. J lost 5 bases, V lost 8 bases, and 17 bases had no gene match. The DNA for the CDR3 is TGTGCCAGCTCCGGGACAGAGAACCTTGGATGGTATGGCTACACCTTC. Amino acids: CASSGTENLGWYGYTF.

The J gene is TRBJ1-2, the V gene TRBV7-9, with D unresolved. The CDR3 contains 13 residues. Germline V gives CDR1 SEHNR, CDR2 FQNEAQ (reference sequence). The germline V and J ends were trimmed by 2 bases and 2 bases, with 6 bases remaining between them. CDR3 region: CASSLSQNYGYTF. The CDR3 nucleotides read TGTGCCAGCAGCTTAAGTCAGAACTATGGCTACACCTTC.

This clonotype was counted only a few times. The V and J genes are TRBV4-2 and TRBJ2-7, with 9 bases lining up with TRBD1. The length of the CDR3 is 15 residues. Unmatched junction bases numbered 4, after V lost 2 bases and J lost 2 bases. Germline V gene lookup returns CDR1 LGHNA and CDR2 YNFKEQ. The CDR3, as DNA: TGTGCCAGCAGCCAAAGGACAGGGGTTACCTACGAGCAGTACTTC. This codes for CASSQRTGVTYEQYF.

This clonotype was observed at least ten times. The chain links TRBV29-1 to TRBJ2-1; no reliable D call. Germline CDR1 and CDR2: SQVTM and ANQGSEA. This CDR3 is built from 12 residues. Trimming stripped 6 bases from V and 4 bases from J, with 10 bases between. The CDR3 region is CSVRTGYNEQFF. CDR3 in DNA: TGCAGCGTCCGTACGGGTTACAATGAGCAGTTCTTC.

The chain carries TRBV11-1 and TRBJ2-3, with D perhaps matching TRBD2 (5 bases). Trimming pared 1 base from V and 2 bases from J, leaving 10 bases between. This CDR3 comprises 15 residues. Germline CDR1 SGHAT, CDR2 FQDESV (reference sequence). CDR3 DNA: TGTGCCAGCAGCTTAGGTCGCCTAGCCACAGATACGCAGTATTTT. It translates to CASSLGRLATDTQYF.

This chain uses TRBV6-5 with TRBJ2-7; TRBD2 might be the D (5 bases). V dropped 2 bases and J dropped 3 bases, with 14 bases sitting between them. This CDR3 region has 15 residues. The germline CDR1 and CDR2 sequences are MNHEY and SVGAGI. The CDR3 protein is CASSYPRVRVYEQYF. DNA of the CDR3: TGTGCCAGCAGTTACCCCCGGGTGAGGGTCTACGAGCAGTACTTC.

This clonotype was detected a few times. The chain recombines TRBV20-1 with TRBJ2-1; D remains ambiguous. Per germline, CDR1 DFQATT and CDR2 SNEGSKA (reference sequence). Trimming removed 6 bases at V and 3 bases at J, with 6 bases between. There are 11 residues in the CDR3. As DNA, the CDR3 is TGCAGTGCAGGGAACTACAATGAGCAGTTCTTC. Translated: CSAGNYNEQFF.

The chain couples TRBV6-2 or TRBV6-3 to TRBJ2-1, with TRBD2 matching over 9 bases. There are 17 residues in the CDR3. The V segment lost 2 bases and the J segment 7 bases; nucleotides outside the gene matches: 12. The germline V gene has CDR1 MNHEY and CDR2 SVGEGT. CDR3 region: CASSYGREGRPGNEQFF. CDR3 DNA: TGTGCCAGCAGTTACGGGCGGGAGGGCCGACCGGGGAATGAGCAGTTCTTC.

The sample holds many counts of this clonotype. The chain recombines TRBV12-3 or TRBV12-4 with TRBJ2-4; no definite D call. V lost 6 bases and J 3 bases, leaving 18 bases between the germline ends. The CDR3 sequence is 16 residues long. CDR3 protein: CASSPNLGGGKNIQYF. DNA of the CDR3: TGTGCCAGCAGCCCTAACCTCGGCGGCGGCAAAAACATTCAGTACTTC.

This clonotype is a singleton in its sample. The chain is built from TRBV7-3 and TRBJ2-6; perhaps D is TRBD1 or TRBD2 (5 bases each). The length of the CDR3 is 15 residues. Germline assignment: CDR1 SGHTA and CDR2 FQGTGA. The V end was cut by 5 bases, the J end by 4 bases, with 12 bases between. CDR3 DNA sequence: TGTGCCAGCAGCCGAGGGGTTTTGGGGGCCAACGTCCTGACTTTC. Protein: CASSRGVLGANVLTF.

The chain couples TRBV2 to TRBJ2-7, with D uncertain. Deletions cut 4 bases from V and 2 bases from J, with 12 bases between. Germline V lookup: CDR1 SNHLY, CDR2 FYNNEI. The CDR3 extends over 14 amino acids. CDR3 bases: TGTGCCAGCAGTGTAGCAAAGGCTACCTACGAGCAGTACTTC. Protein: CASSVAKATYEQYF. The whole variable domain, remainder taken from reference TRBV2 and TRBJ2-7, is EPEVTQTPSHQVTQMGQEVILRCVPISNHLYFYWYRQILGQKVEFLVSFYNNEISEKSEIFDDQFSVERPDGSNFTLKIRSTKLEDSAMYFCASSVAKATYEQYFGPGTRLTVT.

This clonotype was recorded a few times. The chain uses TRBV5-6 and TRBJ2-1, with D perhaps TRBD2 (5 bases). Germline V gene data show CDR1 as SGHDT and CDR2 as YYEEEE. V was shortened by 2 bases and J by 15 bases, with 18 bases between the two germline ends. The CDR3 length is 13 residues. The CDR3 DNA is TGTGCCAGCAGCTTCTTGATGGGAGCCCCCTCGTTCTTC. This gives the protein CASSFLMGAPSFF. Looking up the rest from reference TRBV5-6 and TRBJ2-1 gives the full variable domain: DAGVTQSPTHLIKTRGQQVTLRCSPKSGHDTVSWYQQALGQGPQFIFQYYEEEERQRGNFPDRFSGHQFPNYSSELNVNALLLGDSALYLCASSFLMGAPSFFGPGTRLTVL.

The table lists this clonotype with a few counts. The chain links TRBV4-3 to TRBJ1-3; tentative D call: TRBD1 (5 bases). Germline lookup yields CDR1 LGHNA and CDR2 YSLEER. This CDR3 contains 16 residues. V was cut by 0 bases and J by 3 bases, with 12 bases left in between. The CDR3 sequence: CASSQDRGTFGNTIYF. For the CDR3, the DNA is TGCGCCAGCAGCCAAGATCGGGGGACCTTTGGAAACACCATATATTTT.

This clonotype was counted a few times. The rearrangement uses TRBV29-1 and TRBJ2-7, with D perhaps TRBD2 (7 bases). The germline V gene has CDR1 SQVTM and CDR2 ANQGSEA. The CDR3 covers 14 residues. V dropped 6 bases and J dropped 2 bases, with 17 bases sitting between them. The CDR3 protein is CSVRGGLGAYEQYF. CDR3 sequence (DNA): TGCAGCGTGAGGGGGGGGCTCGGGGCCTACGAGCAGTACTTC.

This clonotype was observed a handful of times. The rearrangement uses TRBV11-1 and TRBJ2-1, with TRBD2 identical over 11 bases. CDR3 size: 18 residues. The ends lost 5 bases at V and 0 bases at J; junction bases unmatched: 9. Germline V gene data show CDR1 as SGHAT and CDR2 as FQDESV (reference sequence). The CDR3 DNA sequence: TGTGCCAGCAGCCTGGGACTAGCGGAGACAAGCTCCTACAATGAGCAGTTCTTC. Amino acids: CASSLGLAETSSYNEQFF.

This clonotype occurred many times. V gene TRBV15 combines with J gene TRBJ2-7; D gene unclear. The germline V gene encodes CDR1 LNHNV and CDR2 YYDKDF (reference sequence). This CDR3 is built from 13 residues. V was cut by 3 bases and J by 1 base, with 7 bases left in between. The CDR3 coding sequence is TGTGCCACCAGCAGCACCCGATCCTACGAGCAGTACTTC. It is translated as CATSSTRSYEQYF.

This clonotype was detected only once. The rearrangement joins TRBV7-2 to TRBJ1-4; D ambiguous. Germline lookup yields CDR1 SGHTA and CDR2 FQGNSA. Deletions cut 5 bases from V and 2 bases from J, with 12 bases between. This CDR3 region has 15 residues. The CDR3 bases are TGTGCCAGCAGCGCCCTGGGAACTACTAATGAAAAACTGTTTTTT. The encoded protein is CASSALGTTNEKLFF.

This clonotype was counted at least ten times. The rearrangement joins TRBV29-1 to TRBJ2-3, with D maybe TRBD2 (5 bases). The germline V gene has CDR1 SQVTM and CDR2 ANQGSEA. Trimming stripped 6 bases from V and 0 bases from J, with 7 bases between. The CDR3 has 12 amino acids. The CDR3 bases are TGCAGCGTGGGAGACAGCACAGATACGCAGTATTTT. Encoded protein: CSVGDSTDTQYF.

This clonotype was detected many times. The V and J genes are TRBV29-1 and TRBJ2-7; D unclear. The germline gives CDR1 SQVTM, CDR2 ANQGSEA. The CDR3 consists of 13 residues. Trimming took 2 bases from V and 6 from J, leaving 14 bases between them. The CDR3 reads CSVETASEREQYF. Here the CDR3 DNA reads TGCAGCGTTGAAACAGCGTCGGAGCGCGAGCAGTACTTC.